The 22 T cell receptor beta chains reported below all come from one sample, sequenced in a study of CD8 T cells in ankylosing spondylitis. TCRdb reprocessed the 5' RACE reads with MiXCR, giving one entry per CDR3 protein. The table records about 360,000 distinct CDR3 sequences, about 15% of them present only once. Sequenced: blood, either unsorted or a sorted T cell fraction (not recorded which). These receptors all stem from a male donor with ankylosing spondylitis or in good health (not recorded which).

This clonotype was recorded a few times. This rearrangement joins TRBV6-5 to TRBJ2-3, with 7 bases identical to TRBD2. The CDR3 spans 16 residues. The J segment lost 2 bases and the V segment lost 2 bases, leaving 7 bases of the junction unmatched. Germline CDR1 is MNHEY and CDR2 is SVGAGI. The CDR3 reads CASSYDGAGDTDTQYF. DNA for the CDR3: TGTGCCAGCAGTTACGATGGGGCGGGGGACACAGATACGCAGTATTTT.

This clonotype was seen more than once but under ten times. V usage is TRBV5-8 and J usage is TRBJ1-3; 9 nucleotides match TRBD1. The CDR3 is made up of 14 amino acids. J lost 5 bases, V lost 4 bases, and 4 bases had no gene match. Germline CDR1 SGHTS, CDR2 YDEGEE. DNA for the CDR3: TGTGCCAGCAGCGAGGGACAGGGAAGAAACACCATATATTTT. Translated, it gives CASSEGQGRNTIYF.

The chain combines TRBV20-1 with TRBJ1-5, with a weak D call TRBD1 (6 bases). The CDR3 consists of 14 residues. V was pared by 8 bases and J by 6 bases, with 20 bases between. Germline-derived CDR1 and CDR2 are DFQATT and SNEGSKA (reference sequence). The CDR3 spells CSPTEGGKGQPQHF. The CDR3 region has the DNA TGCAGTCCTACTGAGGGGGGGAAAGGTCAGCCCCAGCATTTT.

The chain combines TRBV19 with TRBJ1-2; 7 bases fit TRBD1. Germline-derived CDR1 and CDR2 are LNHDA and SQIVND (reference sequence). This CDR3 region has 15 residues. The junction had 11 bases not matched to a gene; V was cut back by 3 bases and J by 7 bases. In DNA, the CDR3 is TGTGCCAGTAGTATGGGCCGACAGGGAAGGGTTGGCTACACCTTC. Translating it yields CASSMGRQGRVGYTF. Full variable domain (rest looked up from reference TRBV19 and TRBJ1-2): DGGITQSPKYLFRKEGQNVTLSCEQNLNHDAMYWYRQDPGQGLRLIYYSQIVNDFQKGDIAEGYSVSREKKESFPLTVTSAQKNPTAFYLCASSMGRQGRVGYTFGSGTRLTVV.

The genes are TRBV30 and TRBJ2-7; no clear D. Germline CDR1 is GTSNPN and CDR2 is SVGIG (reference sequence). Trimming cost V 3 bases and J 6 bases, with 15 bases left between them. CDR3 length: 13 residues. The CDR3 region has the DNA TGTGCCTGGAGGGTTGACTCCCGTGGCGAGCAGTACTTC. Its translation: CAWRVDSRGEQYF.

This clonotype came up a few times. V gene TRBV12-3 or TRBV12-4 combines with J gene TRBJ1-5, with a possible D match to TRBD1 (5 bases). There are 14 residues in the CDR3. Trimming took off 2 bases at V and 6 bases at J, with 11 bases between the two ends. CDR3 region: CASSLWGWGQPQHF. The CDR3 DNA reads as TGTGCCAGCAGTTTATGGGGGTGGGGTCAGCCCCAGCATTTT.

Only a few counts were recorded for this clonotype. The V call is TRBV5-1, the J call TRBJ2-7, with a weak D call TRBD2 (7 bases). V gave up 4 bases and J gave up 4 bases, with 18 bases separating them. This CDR3 region has 15 residues. Germline V gene sequence: CDR1 SGHRS, CDR2 YFSETQ. CDR3 in amino acids: CASSPGGGGSYEQYF. CDR3 bases: TGCGCCAGCAGCCCCGGAGGGGGGGGATCTTACGAGCAGTACTTC. Full variable domain (rest looked up from reference TRBV5-1 and TRBJ2-7): KAGVTQTPRYLIKTRGQQVTLSCSPISGHRSVSWYQQTPGQGLQFLFEYFSETQRNKGNFPGRFSGRQFSNSRSEMNVSTLELGDSALYLCASSPGGGGSYEQYFGPGTRLTVT.

J is TRBJ2-1 and V is TRBV6-5, with no clear D. The CDR3 totals 15 residues. CDR1 MNHEY and CDR2 SVGAGI come from the germline V gene. The V end was cut by 4 bases, the J end by 3 bases, with 13 bases between. DNA of the CDR3: TGTGCCAGCAGTTCCGGGCGCCCCTTCTACAATGAGCAGTTCTTC. Its translation: CASSSGRPFYNEQFF.

The table lists this clonotype with a few counts. The rearrangement links TRBV10-2 to TRBJ1-2; D call uncertain. The CDR3 totals 13 residues. CDR1 is WSHSY and CDR2 is SAAADI in the germline V gene. Trimming took 8 bases from V and 4 from J, leaving 14 bases between them. The CDR3 spells CASGVQTSYGYTF. The CDR3 DNA reads as TGCGCCAGCGGGGTCCAGACCTCCTATGGCTACACCTTC.

This clonotype was counted a few times. This chain uses TRBV14 with TRBJ1-1; D ambiguous. V was trimmed by 1 base and J by 10 bases, leaving 10 bases between them. CDR1 SGHDN and CDR2 FVKESK come from the germline V gene. The CDR3 is 12 amino acids. The CDR3 is CASSQGTSGAFF. The CDR3 DNA reads as TGTGCCAGCAGCCAAGGGACGAGTGGAGCTTTCTTT.

This clonotype was seen only a few times. The V call is TRBV10-3, the J call TRBJ1-1; possibly TRBD1 for D (5 bases). Per germline, CDR1 ENHRY and CDR2 SYGVKD. The V gene lost 7 bases and the J gene lost 3 bases, with 9 bases spanning the gap. The CDR3 totals 12 residues. DNA for the CDR3: TGTGCCATCAAGGGGAGGGACACTGAAGCTTTCTTT. Translating it yields CAIKGRDTEAFF.

The CDR3: CASRPLGSTDTQYF. The DNA for the CDR3 is TGTGCCAGCAGACCGTTGGGATCCACAGATACGCAGTATTTT. This chain uses TRBV25-1 with TRBJ2-3; D is ambiguous. With 6 bases removed from V and 2 bases from J, the gap between germline ends came to 12 bases. The CDR3 extends over 14 amino acids. The germline CDR1 and CDR2 sequences are MGHDK and SYGVNS.

This clonotype was seen more than once but under ten times. The chain joins TRBV5-1 to TRBJ2-7; D tentatively fits TRBD1 or TRBD2 (5 bases each). The CDR3 is 13 residues long. CDR1 SGHRS and CDR2 YFSETQ come from the germline V gene. V lost 2 bases to trimming and J lost 7 bases, with 13 bases between them. The CDR3 here is CASSFSGTIEQYF. DNA for the CDR3: TGCGCCAGCAGCTTCTCAGGGACGATTGAGCAGTACTTC.

This clonotype was counted ten times or more. The rearrangement links TRBV4-1 to TRBJ2-2, with TRBD1 identical over 7 bases. This CDR3 is built from 15 residues. Germline assignment: CDR1 MGHRA and CDR2 YSYEKL. V shed 1 base and J 1 base; nucleotides not matched to a gene: 0. The chain's CDR3 is CASSQGTGNTGELFF. In DNA form, the CDR3 reads TGCGCCAGCAGCCAAGGGACAGGGAACACCGGGGAGCTGTTTTTT.

This clonotype occurred many times. The V call is TRBV12-3 or TRBV12-4, the J call TRBJ1-5; 8 nucleotides agree with TRBD1. The CDR3 contains 14 residues. V lost 6 bases to trimming and J lost 7 bases; unmatched junction nucleotides: 8. The CDR3 DNA sequence: TGTGCCAGCAGACCTACAGGGGGAGGACAGCCCCAGCATTTT. Amino acid sequence: CASRPTGGGQPQHF.

CDR3 DNA sequence: TGTGCCAATCCCCCTGGATCTAGCGCGACCCAAGAGACCCAGTACTTC. It specifies CANPPGSSATQETQYF. The gene calls are TRBV9 and TRBJ2-5; weak D call: TRBD2 (6 bases). Germline V gives CDR1 SGDLS, CDR2 YYNGEE. CDR3 length equals 16 residues. Between the trimmed V and J ends, which lost 9 bases and 1 base, there was a span of 22 bases.

This clonotype has more than one count but fewer than ten. V is TRBV15 and J is TRBJ2-3; D call uncertain. The CDR3 is 14 amino acids. Per the germline V gene, CDR1 is LNHNV and CDR2 is YYDKDF (reference sequence). Trimming removed 0 bases at V and 6 bases at J, with 10 bases between. The CDR3 region is CATSREQSQDTQYF. In nucleotides, the CDR3 is TGTGCCACCAGCAGAGAGCAAAGCCAGGATACGCAGTATTTT.

This chain uses TRBV29-1 with TRBJ1-1; no clear D gene. Trimming removed 4 bases from V and 1 base from J, with 4 bases in between. The CDR3 is 11 residues long. Germline V CDR1 and CDR2: SQVTM, ANQGSEA. The CDR3 nucleotides are TGCAGCGTTGGCCAGAACACTGAAGCTTTCTTT. Its protein product is CSVGQNTEAFF.

The chain uses TRBV29-1 and TRBJ2-2; D possibly matches TRBD1 or TRBD2 (6 bases each). V shed 7 bases and J shed 4 bases, with 25 bases lying between them. Germline CDR1 reads SQVTM; CDR2 reads ANQGSEA. The CDR3 loop spans 17 amino acids. CDR3 residues: CSAISIGGHAGTGELFF. CDR3 bases: TGCAGCGCAATCTCGATCGGGGGCCATGCGGGCACCGGGGAGCTGTTTTTT.

V and J are TRBV20-1 and TRBJ1-5; 9 positions match TRBD1. CDR3 length equals 15 residues. Germline trimming cut 2 bases from V and 6 bases from J; bases unmatched to any gene: 8. CDR1 DFQATT and CDR2 SNEGSKA come from the germline V gene (reference sequence). The CDR3 bases are TGCAGTGCTAGAAGGGACAGGGTCTCCAGTCAGCCCCAGCATTTT. Translating it yields CSARRDRVSSQPQHF.

This rearrangement joins TRBV6-1 to TRBJ2-1; 11 nucleotides line up with TRBD2. This CDR3 region has 16 residues. Trimming took 6 bases from V and 7 from J; bases not matched to a gene: 11. Germline V lookup: CDR1 MNHNS, CDR2 SASEGT. The CDR3 here is CASSTLSGRAANEQFF. CDR3 DNA: TGTGCCAGCAGCACACTTAGCGGGAGGGCCGCGAATGAGCAGTTCTTC.

J is TRBJ1-1 and V is TRBV6-5; a weak D match, TRBD1 (5 bases). Per the germline V gene, CDR1 is MNHEY and CDR2 is SVGAGI. The CDR3 loop spans 13 amino acids. V was cut by 2 bases and J by 6 bases, with 10 bases left in between. CDR3 in amino acids: CASSYGRGAEAFF. The CDR3 nucleotides read TGTGCCAGCAGTTACGGGAGGGGCGCTGAAGCTTTCTTT.